Each of the 25 T cell receptor beta chains below was sequenced from the same sample in a study of identical twins. TCRdb recomputed calls from the 5' RACE reads with MiXCR, one row per CDR3 protein. The table records about 690,000 distinct CDR3 sequences, around 6.1% of them present only once. Sequencing was performed on naive T cells sorted from blood. The receptors here all came from a man aged 18 to 35 in good health.

This clonotype was counted at least ten times. The chain employs TRBV10-3 and TRBJ2-4; TRBD2 matches at 7 bases. Trimming removed 0 bases from V and 0 bases from J; junction bases left unmatched: 8. This CDR3 has 18 residues. Germline V gene lookup returns CDR1 ENHRY and CDR2 SYGVKD. DNA for the CDR3: TGTGCCATCAGTGAGTCGGGCCTAGCGGTCCTAGCCAAAAACATTCAGTACTTC. Translating it yields CAISESGLAVLAKNIQYF.

The chain combines TRBV5-1 with TRBJ2-1; 7 bases fit TRBD2. Germline V lookup: CDR1 SGHRS, CDR2 YFSETQ. The CDR3 contains 15 residues. V lost 2 bases and J lost 6; bases outside the gene matches: 8. CDR3 nucleotides: TGCGCCAGCAGCTTCTTGTTAGCGGGCGCCAATGAGCAGTTCTTC. Amino acid sequence: CASSFLLAGANEQFF.

The genes are TRBV25-1 and TRBJ2-7; D assignment may be TRBD1 or TRBD2 (5 bases each). This CDR3 comprises 14 residues. Germline V gene data show CDR1 as MGHDK and CDR2 as SYGVNS. The germline V and J ends were trimmed by 2 bases and 3 bases, with 11 bases remaining between them. The DNA of the CDR3 is TGTGCCAGCAGTGAAGGTACTAGGGGCTACGAGCAGTACTTC. It specifies CASSEGTRGYEQYF.

V is TRBV14 and J is TRBJ2-1; TRBD2 matches 10 bases. V was clipped by 1 base and J by 11 bases; unmatched bases: 5. Germline CDR1 reads SGHDN; CDR2 reads FVKESK. The CDR3 contains 14 residues. The CDR3 loop reads CASSQVLAGGQQFF. DNA of the CDR3: TGTGCCAGCAGCCAAGTATTAGCGGGAGGACAGCAGTTCTTC.

This clonotype was detected many times. The chain combines TRBV7-2 with TRBJ2-3; perhaps TRBD2 as D (6 bases). Between the trimmed V and J ends, which lost 6 bases and 3 bases, there was a span of 10 bases. The CDR3 runs to 13 residues. Germline loops: CDR1 SGHTA, CDR2 FQGNSA. As DNA, the CDR3 is TGTGCCAGCAGATTCGGGGGAACAGATACGCAGTATTTT. Amino acid sequence: CASRFGGTDTQYF. The variable domain in full, completed from reference TRBV7-2 and TRBJ2-3, reads GAGVSQSPSNKVTEKGKDVELRCDPISGHTALYWYRQSLGQGLEFLIYFQGNSAPDKSGLPSDRFSAERTGGSVSTLTIQRTQQEDSAVYLCASRFGGTDTQYFGPGTRLTVL.

This clonotype has more than one count but fewer than ten. V usage is TRBV20-1 and J usage is TRBJ1-4; D uncertain. Germline-derived CDR1 and CDR2 are DFQATT and SNEGSKA (reference sequence). The CDR3 sequence is 14 residues long. V lost 0 bases to trimming and J lost 5 bases, with 10 bases between them. The CDR3 DNA reads as TGCAGTGCTAGAGAGGGCAGCGTAAATGAAAAACTGTTTTTT. Protein: CSAREGSVNEKLFF.

This clonotype occurred many times. The V call is TRBV29-1, the J call TRBJ2-3; D is uncertain. CDR1 SQVTM and CDR2 ANQGSEA come from the germline V gene. The CDR3 totals 13 residues. Trimming pared 5 bases from V and 2 bases from J, leaving 11 bases between. The CDR3 coding sequence is TGCAGCGTTCTAATCCGGGCCACAGATACGCAGTATTTT. Translated, it gives CSVLIRATDTQYF.

This clonotype occurred many times. The gene calls are TRBV20-1 and TRBJ2-7, with 10 bases fitting TRBD2. The CDR3 length is 16 residues. Unmatched junction bases numbered 7, after V lost 0 bases and J lost 2 bases. CDR1 and CDR2 (germline): DFQATT, SNEGSKA (reference sequence). The CDR3, as DNA: TGCAGTGCTAGAGATACAGCGGGAGGGGGCCCCTACGAGCAGTACTTC. Residues: CSARDTAGGGPYEQYF.

Ten or more counts support this clonotype. The rearrangement joins TRBV12-3 or TRBV12-4 to TRBJ2-3; D not resolved. V lost 8 bases and J lost 0, with 6 bases in between. The CDR3 loop spans 12 amino acids. The CDR3 here is CASGPSTDTQYF. For the CDR3, the DNA is TGTGCCAGCGGCCCTAGCACAGATACGCAGTATTTT.

This clonotype was observed at least ten times. The chain links TRBV12-3 or TRBV12-4 to TRBJ2-1; 15 nucleotides agree with TRBD2. V shed 8 bases and J 0 bases; nucleotides not matched to a gene: 14. The CDR3 loop spans 20 amino acids. The CDR3 here is CASLGLAGGPTSSSYNEQFF. CDR3 bases: TGTGCCAGCCTGGGACTAGCGGGAGGCCCGACTTCAAGCTCCTACAATGAGCAGTTCTTC.

This clonotype was picked up many times. V is TRBV12-3 or TRBV12-4 and J is TRBJ2-1; 7 nucleotides line up with TRBD2. This CDR3 region has 13 residues. J gave up 10 bases and V 7 bases, and 10 bases lay outside the gene matches. The CDR3 bases are TGTGCCAGCACCCGTTGGGGGGGAAACGAGCAGTTCTTC. Translation gives CASTRWGGNEQFF.

The chain employs TRBV11-2 and TRBJ2-1, with 12 bases aligning to TRBD2. Germline V gene data show CDR1 as SGHAT and CDR2 as FQNNGV. The V gene end was trimmed by 6 bases and the J gene end by 2 bases; junction bases not matched to a gene: 5. The CDR3 consists of 16 residues. CDR3 sequence reads: CASSSTSGRPYNEQFF. In DNA form, the CDR3 reads TGTGCCAGCAGTTCAACTAGCGGGAGGCCCTACAATGAGCAGTTCTTC.

This clonotype was seen many times. CDR3 amino acids: CSVEGQGRVEQFF. The CDR3 region has the DNA TGCAGCGTTGAGGGACAGGGGAGGGTTGAGCAGTTCTTC. The V and J genes are TRBV29-1 and TRBJ2-1; 10 bases line up with TRBD1. CDR1 and CDR2 (germline): SQVTM, ANQGSEA. The CDR3 has 13 residues. With 3 bases clipped from V and 9 bases from J, the junction kept 5 bases outside the gene matches.

V is TRBV6-2 or TRBV6-3 and J is TRBJ2-7, with D perhaps assigned TRBD1 or TRBD2 (5 bases each). This CDR3 spans 14 amino acids. With 3 bases removed from V and 0 bases from J, the gap between germline ends came to 9 bases. The germline gives CDR1 MNHEY, CDR2 SVGEGT. The CDR3 DNA follows: TGTGCCAGCAGTTATCTTGGGACCTCCTACGAGCAGTACTTC. Its protein is CASSYLGTSYEQYF.

The table lists this clonotype with many counts. This chain connects TRBV20-1 to TRBJ2-7; D remains ambiguous. V was clipped by 2 bases and J by 6 bases, with 8 bases between them. Germline V gene lookup returns CDR1 DFQATT and CDR2 SNEGSKA (reference sequence). CDR3 length: 11 residues. The CDR3 loop is CSARKGTEQYV. The CDR3 DNA is TGCAGTGCTAGAAAGGGCACCGAGCAGTACGTC.

This clonotype showed up many times. The chain uses TRBV7-9 and TRBJ1-2; D is undetermined. Trimming shortened V by 4 bases and J by 3 bases, and 12 bases separated the two germline ends. This CDR3 has 14 residues. CDR1 SEHNR and CDR2 FQNEAQ come from the germline V gene (reference sequence). The CDR3 spells CASSSNLVDYGYTF. CDR3 nucleotides: TGTGCCAGCAGCTCCAACCTCGTGGACTATGGCTACACCTTC.

This clonotype was detected only once. At one end the junction does not follow the germline gene, possibly because of a read error. This chain connects TRBV27 to TRBJ2-1; 8 bases align to TRBD2. The CDR3 is 17 amino acids. CDR1 MNHEY and CDR2 SMNVEV come from the germline V gene (reference sequence). CDR3 in amino acids: CASSLGFAGGSFNEQFF. CDR3 nucleotide sequence: TGTGCCAGCAGTTTGGGTTTCGCGGGAGGTTCCTTCAATGAGCAGTTCTTC.

This clonotype was detected ten times or more. This sequence joins TRBV29-1 and TRBJ2-5; the D gene could be TRBD1 or TRBD2 (5 bases each). Trimming cost V 2 bases and J 5 bases, with 18 bases left between them. Per the germline V gene, CDR1 is SQVTM and CDR2 is ANQGSEA. This CDR3 contains 15 residues. Written as DNA, the CDR3 is TGCAGCGTTGAAACCCCTTCGCAAGGGACGGAGACCCAGTACTTC. Residues: CSVETPSQGTETQYF.

At least ten counts were recorded for this clonotype. This chain connects TRBV12-3 or TRBV12-4 to TRBJ2-1; D not certain. The germline V and J ends were trimmed by 8 bases and 5 bases, with 13 bases remaining between them. The CDR3 spans 13 residues. In DNA, the CDR3 is TGTGCCAGCTGCCCCTATTTGGACAATGAGCAGTTCTTC. Encoded protein: CASCPYLDNEQFF.

This clonotype was detected many times. This chain uses TRBV7-2 with TRBJ2-1; 7 nucleotides line up with TRBD1. The CDR3 runs to 12 residues. CDR1 and CDR2 (germline): SGHTA, FQGNSA. With 2 bases clipped from V and 10 bases from J, the junction kept 2 bases outside the gene matches. CDR3 sequence reads: CASSLPTGEQFF. The CDR3 coding sequence is TGTGCCAGCAGCTTACCGACAGGGGAGCAGTTCTTC. Full variable domain (remainder filled in from reference TRBV7-2 and TRBJ2-1): GAGVSQSPSNKVTEKGKDVELRCDPISGHTALYWYRQSLGQGLEFLIYFQGNSAPDKSGLPSDRFSAERTGGSVSTLTIQRTQQEDSAVYLCASSLPTGEQFFGPGTRLTVL.

This clonotype was detected many times. The chain combines TRBV9 with TRBJ2-3, with D perhaps given as TRBD1 or TRBD2 (7 bases each). V lost 4 bases to trimming and J lost 3 bases, with 18 bases between them. Germline-derived CDR1 and CDR2 are SGDLS and YYNGEE. This CDR3 region has 16 residues. The CDR3 here is CASSIQTGRGTDTQYF. The CDR3, as DNA: TGTGCCAGCAGCATCCAGACAGGGCGGGGGACAGATACGCAGTATTTT.

This clonotype was seen repeatedly, ten times or more. J is TRBJ1-4 and V is TRBV7-8; D possibly corresponds to TRBD1 (6 bases). The germline V gene encodes CDR1 SGHVS and CDR2 FQNEAQ. V lost 5 bases, J lost 7 bases, and 17 bases lay in between. The CDR3 spans 15 residues. The CDR3 sequence: CASSHKGVGGEKLFF. For the CDR3, the DNA is TGTGCCAGCAGCCACAAGGGGGTTGGTGGTGAAAAACTGTTTTTT.

This clonotype was recorded a few times. The J gene is TRBJ2-3, the V gene TRBV5-1; 9 nucleotides agree with TRBD1. This CDR3 spans 15 amino acids. The germline V gene has CDR1 SGHRS and CDR2 YFSETQ. V was clipped by 4 bases and J by 3 bases; unmatched bases: 6. As DNA, the CDR3 is TGCGCCAGCAGCCCCGGGACAGGGTGGACAGATACGCAGTATTTT. Translated: CASSPGTGWTDTQYF. The full variable domain, completed using reference TRBV5-1 and TRBJ2-3, is KAGVTQTPRYLIKTRGQQVTLSCSPISGHRSVSWYQQTPGQGLQFLFEYFSETQRNKGNFPGRFSGRQFSNSRSEMNVSTLELGDSALYLCASSPGTGWTDTQYFGPGTRLTVL.

V gene TRBV12-3 or TRBV12-4 combines with J gene TRBJ2-7; D uncertain. The CDR3 extends over 13 amino acids. Between the trimmed V and J ends, which lost 5 bases and 2 bases, there was a span of 10 bases. The CDR3 spells CASSTDNPYEQYF. In DNA, the CDR3 is TGTGCCAGCAGTACCGACAATCCCTACGAGCAGTACTTC.

This clonotype was detected ten times or more. The chain uses TRBV28 and TRBJ2-5, with 14 positions matching TRBD2. Germline V lookup: CDR1 MDHEN, CDR2 SYDVKM. The CDR3 sequence is 20 residues long. Trimming removed 5 bases from V and 2 bases from J; junction bases left unmatched: 16. The CDR3 DNA follows: TGTGCCAGCAGTCCGGAAGGACAGGGACTAGCGGGAGCCCAACAAGAGACCCAGTACTTC. It codes for CASSPEGQGLAGAQQETQYF.